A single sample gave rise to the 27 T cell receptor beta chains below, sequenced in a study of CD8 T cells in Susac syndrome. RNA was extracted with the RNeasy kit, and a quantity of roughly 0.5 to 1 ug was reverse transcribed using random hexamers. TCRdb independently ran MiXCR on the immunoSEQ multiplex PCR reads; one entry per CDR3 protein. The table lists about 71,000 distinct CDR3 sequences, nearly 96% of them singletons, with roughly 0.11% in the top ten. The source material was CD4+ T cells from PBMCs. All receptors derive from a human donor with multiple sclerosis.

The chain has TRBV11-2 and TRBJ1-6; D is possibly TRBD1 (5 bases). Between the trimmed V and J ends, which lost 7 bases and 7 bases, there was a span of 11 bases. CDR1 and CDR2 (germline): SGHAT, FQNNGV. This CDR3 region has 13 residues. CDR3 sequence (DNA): TGTGCCAGCAACTCAGGGCAGAATTCACCCCTCCACTTT. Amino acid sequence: CASNSGQNSPLHF.

CDR3 sequence reads: CAWSRGAQETQYF. The CDR3 nucleotides are TGTGCCTGGAGCCGAGGGGCCCAAGAGACCCAGTACTTC. V gene TRBV30 combines with J gene TRBJ2-5; the D gene could be TRBD1 or TRBD2 (5 bases each). The V and J ends lost 3 bases and 1 base respectively, with 9 bases between them. This CDR3 region has 13 residues. Germline CDR1 reads GTSNPN; CDR2 reads SVGIG (reference sequence). Supplemented by reference TRBV30 and TRBJ2-5, the full variable domain reads SQTIHQWPATLVQPVGSPLSLECTVEGTSNPNLYWYRQAAGRGLQLLFYSVGIGQISSEVPQNLSASRPQDRQFILSSKKLLLSDSGFYLCAWSRGAQETQYFGPGTRLLVL.

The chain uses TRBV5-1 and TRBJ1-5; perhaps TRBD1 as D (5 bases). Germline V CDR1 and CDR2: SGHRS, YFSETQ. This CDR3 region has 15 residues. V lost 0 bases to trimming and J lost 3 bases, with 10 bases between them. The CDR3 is CASSLDGGDNQPQHF. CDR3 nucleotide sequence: TGCGCCAGCAGCTTGGACGGGGGAGACAATCAGCCCCAGCATTTT.

CDR3 sequence (DNA): TGCAGTGCTAGATTGGGACAGGGGGAGTATTTT. It codes for CSARLGQGEYF. The chain combines TRBV20-1 with TRBJ2-3, with 11 bases that match TRBD1. The V and J ends lost 2 bases and 13 bases, in that order; junction bases with no gene match: 2. Germline V gene lookup returns CDR1 DFQATT and CDR2 SNEGSKA (reference sequence). The CDR3 is made up of 11 amino acids.

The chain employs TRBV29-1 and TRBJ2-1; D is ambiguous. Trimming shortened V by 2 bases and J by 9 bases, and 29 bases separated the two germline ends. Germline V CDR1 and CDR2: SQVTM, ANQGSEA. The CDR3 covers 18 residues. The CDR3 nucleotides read TGCAGCGTTGAAACCCAAACCCCGAGACTTCCTGGAGAAGGTGAGCAGTTCTTC. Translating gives CSVETQTPRLPGEGEQFF.

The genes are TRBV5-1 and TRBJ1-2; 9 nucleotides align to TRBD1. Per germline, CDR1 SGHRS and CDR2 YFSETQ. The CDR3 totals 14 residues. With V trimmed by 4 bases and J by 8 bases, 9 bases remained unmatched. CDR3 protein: CASSLAGQGEGYTF. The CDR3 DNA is TGCGCCAGCAGCCTAGCGGGACAGGGAGAGGGCTACACCTTC.

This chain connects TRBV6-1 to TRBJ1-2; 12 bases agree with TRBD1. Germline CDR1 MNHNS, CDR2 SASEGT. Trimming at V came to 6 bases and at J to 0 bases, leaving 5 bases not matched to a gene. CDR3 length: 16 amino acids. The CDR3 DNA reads TGTGCCAGCAGCCGGGACAGGGGGCTCACTAACTATGGCTACACCTTC. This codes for CASSRDRGLTNYGYTF.

CDR3 coding DNA: TGTGCCAGCAGTCCGCCGGGACAGACGAACACCGGGGAGCTGTTTTTT. Its translation: CASSPPGQTNTGELFF. V is TRBV28 and J is TRBJ2-2; 7 nucleotides align to TRBD1. Per germline, CDR1 MDHEN and CDR2 SYDVKM. Trimming at V came to 5 bases and at J to 0 bases, leaving 6 bases not matched to a gene. The CDR3 sequence is 16 residues long.

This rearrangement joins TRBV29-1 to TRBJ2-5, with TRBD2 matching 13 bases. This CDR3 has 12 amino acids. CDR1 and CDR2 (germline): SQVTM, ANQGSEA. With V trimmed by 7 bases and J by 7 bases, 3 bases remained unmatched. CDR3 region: CSARLAGGTQYF. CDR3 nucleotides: TGCAGCGCTAGACTAGCGGGGGGGACCCAGTACTTC.

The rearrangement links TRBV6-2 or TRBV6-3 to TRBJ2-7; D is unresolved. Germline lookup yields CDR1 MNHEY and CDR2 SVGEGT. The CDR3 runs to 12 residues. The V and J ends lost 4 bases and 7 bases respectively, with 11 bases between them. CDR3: CASSFEKWEQYF. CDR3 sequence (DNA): TGTGCCAGCAGTTTCGAGAAGTGGGAGCAGTACTTC.

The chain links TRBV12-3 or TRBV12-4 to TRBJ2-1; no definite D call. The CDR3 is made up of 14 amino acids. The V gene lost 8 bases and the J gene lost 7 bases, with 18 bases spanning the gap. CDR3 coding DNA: TGTGCCAGCTCAGTTTCTCAGCAGTTTAATGAGCAGTTCTTC. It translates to CASSVSQQFNEQFF.

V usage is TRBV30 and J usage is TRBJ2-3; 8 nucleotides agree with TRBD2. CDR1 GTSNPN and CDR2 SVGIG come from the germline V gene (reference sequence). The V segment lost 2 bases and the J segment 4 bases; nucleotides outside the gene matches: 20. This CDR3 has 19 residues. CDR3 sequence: CAWSPTRRGGQVRPDTQYF. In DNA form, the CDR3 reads TGTGCCTGGAGTCCCACTAGACGGGGGGGCCAGGTGCGCCCAGATACGCAGTATTTT.

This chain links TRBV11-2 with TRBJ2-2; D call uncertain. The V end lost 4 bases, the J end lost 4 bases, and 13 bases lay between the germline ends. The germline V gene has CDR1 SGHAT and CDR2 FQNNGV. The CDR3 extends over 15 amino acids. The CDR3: CASSWSEGVTGELFF. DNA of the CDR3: TGTGCCAGCAGCTGGTCCGAAGGAGTCACCGGGGAGCTGTTTTTT.

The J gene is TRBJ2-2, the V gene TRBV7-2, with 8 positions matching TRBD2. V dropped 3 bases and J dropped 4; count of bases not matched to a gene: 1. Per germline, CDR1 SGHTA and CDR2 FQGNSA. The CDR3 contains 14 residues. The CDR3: CASSFTSGTGELFF. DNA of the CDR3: TGTGCCAGCAGCTTTACTAGCGGCACCGGGGAGCTGTTTTTT.

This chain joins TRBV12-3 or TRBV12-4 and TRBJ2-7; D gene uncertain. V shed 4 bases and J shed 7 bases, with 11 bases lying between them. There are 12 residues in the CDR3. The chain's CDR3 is CASSYRTVEQYF. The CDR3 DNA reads TGTGCCAGCAGTTACCGGACCGTAGAGCAGTACTTC.

The CDR3 loop is CASSARYGETQYF. The DNA of the CDR3 is TGTGCCAGCAGCGCTCGATATGGGGAGACCCAGTACTTC. V and J are TRBV11-2 and TRBJ2-5; D is ambiguous. Germline V gene sequence: CDR1 SGHAT, CDR2 FQNNGV. There are 13 residues in the CDR3. The ends were cut back, 5 bases at V and 5 bases at J, with 12 bases in the middle.

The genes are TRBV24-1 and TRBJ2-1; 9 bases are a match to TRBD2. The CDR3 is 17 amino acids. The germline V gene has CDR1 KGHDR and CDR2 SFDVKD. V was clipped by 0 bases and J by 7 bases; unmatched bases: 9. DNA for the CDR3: TGTGCCACCAGTGATTTGTCTGGCGGGGGGGCTAGGAATGAGCAGTTCTTC. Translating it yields CATSDLSGGGARNEQFF.

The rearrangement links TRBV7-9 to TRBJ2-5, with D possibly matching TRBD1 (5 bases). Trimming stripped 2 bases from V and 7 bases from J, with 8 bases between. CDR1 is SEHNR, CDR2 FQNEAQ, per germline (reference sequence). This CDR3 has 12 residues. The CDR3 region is CASSLSDRTQYF. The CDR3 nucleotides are TGTGCCAGCAGCTTATCCGACAGGACCCAGTACTTC. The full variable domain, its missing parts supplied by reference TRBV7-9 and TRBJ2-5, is DTGVSQNPRHKITKRGQNVTFRCDPISEHNRLYWYRQTLGQGPEFLTYFQNEAQLEKSRLLSDRFSAERPKGSFSTLEIQRTEQGDSAMYLCASSLSDRTQYFGPGTRLLVL.

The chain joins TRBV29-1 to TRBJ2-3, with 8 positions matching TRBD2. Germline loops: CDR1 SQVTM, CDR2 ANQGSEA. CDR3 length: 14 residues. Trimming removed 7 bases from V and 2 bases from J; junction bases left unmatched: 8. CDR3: CSGTGGGPTDTQYF. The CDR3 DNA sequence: TGCAGCGGCACGGGCGGGGGGCCCACAGATACGCAGTATTTT.

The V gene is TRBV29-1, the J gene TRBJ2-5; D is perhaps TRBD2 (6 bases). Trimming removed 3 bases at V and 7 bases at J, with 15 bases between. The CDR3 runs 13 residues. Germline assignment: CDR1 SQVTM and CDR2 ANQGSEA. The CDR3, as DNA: TGCAGCGTTGAGGTTGTAGGGACTGGGACCCAGTACTTC. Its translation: CSVEVVGTGTQYF.

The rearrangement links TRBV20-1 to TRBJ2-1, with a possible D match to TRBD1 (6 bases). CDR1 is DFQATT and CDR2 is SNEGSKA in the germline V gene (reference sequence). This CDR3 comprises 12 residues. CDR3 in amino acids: CSPQGSYNEQFF. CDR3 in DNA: TGCAGCCCACAGGGCTCCTACAATGAGCAGTTCTTC.

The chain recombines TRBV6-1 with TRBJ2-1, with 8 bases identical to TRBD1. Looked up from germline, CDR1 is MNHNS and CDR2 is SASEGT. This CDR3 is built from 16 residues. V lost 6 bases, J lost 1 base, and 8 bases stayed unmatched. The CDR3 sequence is CASRKLQGASYNEQFF. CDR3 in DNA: TGTGCCAGCAGGAAATTGCAGGGGGCATCCTACAATGAGCAGTTCTTC.

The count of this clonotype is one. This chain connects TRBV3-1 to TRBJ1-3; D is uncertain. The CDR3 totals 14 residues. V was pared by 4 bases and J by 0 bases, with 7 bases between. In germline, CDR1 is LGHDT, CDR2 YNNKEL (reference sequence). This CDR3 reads CASSPQISGNTIYF. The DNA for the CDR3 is TGTGCCAGCAGCCCTCAGATCTCTGGAAACACCATATATTTT.

In DNA form, the CDR3 reads TGTGCCAGCAGCCTCAAAACCCCAGGGACTAGGCAGTACTTC. It encodes CASSLKTPGTRQYF. The V and J genes are TRBV7-9 and TRBJ2-7; 8 positions agree with TRBD2. The CDR3 contains 14 residues. The V segment lost 5 bases and the J segment 9 bases; nucleotides outside the gene matches: 12. Germline CDR1 is SEHNR and CDR2 is FQNEAQ (reference sequence).

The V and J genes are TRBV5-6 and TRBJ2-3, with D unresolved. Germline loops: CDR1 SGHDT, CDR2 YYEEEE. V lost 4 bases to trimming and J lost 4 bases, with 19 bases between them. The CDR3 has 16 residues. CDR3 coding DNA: TGTGCCAGCAGCCCAAAGGTTGCGGCAGGTGCAGATACGCAGTATTTT. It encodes CASSPKVAAGADTQYF.

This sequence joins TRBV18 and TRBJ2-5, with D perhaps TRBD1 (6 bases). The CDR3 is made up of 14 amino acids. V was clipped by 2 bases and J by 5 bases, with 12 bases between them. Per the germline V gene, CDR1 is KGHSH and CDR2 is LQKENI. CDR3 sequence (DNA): TGTGCCAGCTCACCATCGCAGGGGAAGGAGACCCAGTACTTC. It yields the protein CASSPSQGKETQYF.

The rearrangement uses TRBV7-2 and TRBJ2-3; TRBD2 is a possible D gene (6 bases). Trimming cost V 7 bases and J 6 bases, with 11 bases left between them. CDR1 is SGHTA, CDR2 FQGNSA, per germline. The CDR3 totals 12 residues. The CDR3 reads CASINRGDTQYF. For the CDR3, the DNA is TGTGCCAGCATCAACCGGGGGGATACGCAGTATTTT.